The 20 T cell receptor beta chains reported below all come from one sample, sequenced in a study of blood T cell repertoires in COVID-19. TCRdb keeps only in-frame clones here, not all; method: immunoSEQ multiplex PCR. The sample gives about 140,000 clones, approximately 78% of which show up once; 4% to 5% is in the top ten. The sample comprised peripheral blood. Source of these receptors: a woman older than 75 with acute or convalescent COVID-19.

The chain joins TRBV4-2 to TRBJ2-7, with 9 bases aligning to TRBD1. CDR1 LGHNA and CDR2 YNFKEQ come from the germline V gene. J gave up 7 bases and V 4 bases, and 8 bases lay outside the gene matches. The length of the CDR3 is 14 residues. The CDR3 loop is CASSPGQGREEQYF. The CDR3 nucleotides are TGTGCCAGCAGCCCGGGACAGGGCCGGGAAGAGCAGTACTTC.

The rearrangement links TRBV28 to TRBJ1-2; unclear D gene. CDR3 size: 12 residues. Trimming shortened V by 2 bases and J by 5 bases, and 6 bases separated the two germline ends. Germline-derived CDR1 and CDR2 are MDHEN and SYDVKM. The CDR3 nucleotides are TGTGCCAGCAGTTTAATGAGGTATGGCTACACCTTC. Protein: CASSLMRYGYTF.

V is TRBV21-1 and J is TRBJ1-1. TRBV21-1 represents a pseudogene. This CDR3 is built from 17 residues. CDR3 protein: CASVHGGTQLKNTEAFF. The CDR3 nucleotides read TGTGCCAGCGTTCACGGGGGGACCCAACTGAAGAACACTGAAGCTTTCTTT.

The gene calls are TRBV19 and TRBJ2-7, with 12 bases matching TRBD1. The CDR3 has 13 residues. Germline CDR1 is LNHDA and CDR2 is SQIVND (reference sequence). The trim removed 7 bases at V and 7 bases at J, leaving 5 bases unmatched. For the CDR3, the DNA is TGTGCCAGTATGGGGGACAGGGGGCTTGAGCAGTACTTC. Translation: CASMGDRGLEQYF. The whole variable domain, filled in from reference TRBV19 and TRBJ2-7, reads DGGITQSPKYLFRKEGQNVTLSCEQNLNHDAMYWYRQDPGQGLRLIYYSQIVNDFQKGDIAEGYSVSREKKESFPLTVTSAQKNPTAFYLCASMGDRGLEQYFGPGTRLTVT.

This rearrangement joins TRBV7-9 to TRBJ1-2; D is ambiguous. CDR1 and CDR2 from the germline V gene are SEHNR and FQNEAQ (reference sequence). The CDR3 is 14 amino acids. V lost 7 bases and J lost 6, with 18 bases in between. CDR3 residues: CASTFPGGRDGYTF. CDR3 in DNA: TGTGCCAGCACCTTTCCGGGAGGCAGAGATGGCTACACCTTC. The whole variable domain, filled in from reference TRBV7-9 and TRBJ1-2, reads DTGVSQNPRHKITKRGQNVTFRCDPISEHNRLYWYRQTLGQGPEFLTYFQNEAQLEKSRLLSDRFSAERPKGSFSTLEIQRTEQGDSAMYLCASTFPGGRDGYTFGSGTRLTVV.

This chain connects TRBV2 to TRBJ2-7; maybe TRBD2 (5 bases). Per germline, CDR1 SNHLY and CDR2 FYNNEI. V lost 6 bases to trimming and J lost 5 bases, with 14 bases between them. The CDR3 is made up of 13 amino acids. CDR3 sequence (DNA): TGTGCCAGCAGATACCCGGGGTCGGACGAGCAGTACTTC. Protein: CASRYPGSDEQYF.

The CDR3 protein is CASSSPTGEDGYTF. The CDR3 region has the DNA TGTGCCAGCAGTTCCCCGACAGGGGAGGATGGCTACACCTTC. This chain uses TRBV28 with TRBJ1-2; 8 bases fit TRBD1. This CDR3 has 14 amino acids. Germline-derived CDR1 and CDR2 are MDHEN and SYDVKM. V lost 4 bases, J lost 6 bases, and 7 bases stayed unmatched.

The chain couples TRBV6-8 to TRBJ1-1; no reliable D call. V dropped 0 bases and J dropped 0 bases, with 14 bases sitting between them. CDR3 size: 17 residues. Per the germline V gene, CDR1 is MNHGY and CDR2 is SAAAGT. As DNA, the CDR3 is TGTGCCAGCAGTTACTCGTCAAGGAGGGTAATGAACACTGAAGCTTTCTTT. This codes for CASSYSSRRVMNTEAFF.

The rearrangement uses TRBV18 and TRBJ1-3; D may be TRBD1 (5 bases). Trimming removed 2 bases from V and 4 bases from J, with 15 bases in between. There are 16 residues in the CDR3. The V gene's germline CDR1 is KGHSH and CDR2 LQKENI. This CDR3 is CASSPSGAGSGNTIYF. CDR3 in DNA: TGTGCCAGCTCACCAAGTGGTGCAGGGTCCGGAAACACCATATATTTT.

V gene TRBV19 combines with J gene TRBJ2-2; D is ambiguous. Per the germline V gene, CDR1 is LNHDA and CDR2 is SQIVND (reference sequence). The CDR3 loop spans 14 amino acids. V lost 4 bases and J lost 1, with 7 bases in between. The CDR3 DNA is TGTGCCAGTAGTACGTCACAGAACACCGGGGAGCTGTTTTTT. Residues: CASSTSQNTGELFF. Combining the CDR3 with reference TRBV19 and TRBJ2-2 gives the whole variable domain DGGITQSPKYLFRKEGQNVTLSCEQNLNHDAMYWYRQDPGQGLRLIYYSQIVNDFQKGDIAEGYSVSREKKESFPLTVTSAQKNPTAFYLCASSTSQNTGELFFGEGSRLTVL.

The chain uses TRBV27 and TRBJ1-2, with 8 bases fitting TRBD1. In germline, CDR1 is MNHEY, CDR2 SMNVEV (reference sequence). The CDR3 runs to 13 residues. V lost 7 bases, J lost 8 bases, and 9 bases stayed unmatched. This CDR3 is CASTRAGGQGYTF. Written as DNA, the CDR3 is TGTGCCAGCACCAGGGCAGGGGGCCAAGGCTACACCTTC.

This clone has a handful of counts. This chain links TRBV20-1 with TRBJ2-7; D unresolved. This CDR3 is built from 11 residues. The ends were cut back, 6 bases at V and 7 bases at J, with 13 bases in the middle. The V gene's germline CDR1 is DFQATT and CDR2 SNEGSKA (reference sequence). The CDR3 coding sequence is TGCAGTGCAATGAGGATTTGGGAGCAGTACTTC. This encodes CSAMRIWEQYF.

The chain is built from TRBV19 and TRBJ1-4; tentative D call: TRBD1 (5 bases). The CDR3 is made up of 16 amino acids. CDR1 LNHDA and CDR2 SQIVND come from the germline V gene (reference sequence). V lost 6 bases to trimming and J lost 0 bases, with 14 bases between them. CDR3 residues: CASRGSDSATNEKLFF. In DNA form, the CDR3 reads TGTGCCAGTAGGGGCTCCGACAGTGCAACTAATGAAAAACTGTTTTTT.

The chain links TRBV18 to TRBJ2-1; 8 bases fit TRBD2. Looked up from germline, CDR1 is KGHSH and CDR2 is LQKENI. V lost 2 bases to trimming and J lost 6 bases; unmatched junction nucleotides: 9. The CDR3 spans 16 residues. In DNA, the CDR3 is TGTGCCAGCTCACCATCCTCAGCGGGAGCCGGCAATGAGCAGTTCTTC. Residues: CASSPSSAGAGNEQFF.

CDR3 sequence: CASSVRGSGANVLTF. CDR3 DNA sequence: TGTGCCAGCAGCGTAAGGGGATCTGGGGCCAACGTCCTGACTTTC. The chain joins TRBV9 to TRBJ2-6; maybe TRBD1 (5 bases). Germline V lookup: CDR1 SGDLS, CDR2 YYNGEE. This CDR3 region has 15 residues. V lost 1 base to trimming and J lost 1 base, with 6 bases between them.

The CDR3, as DNA: TGTGCCAGCAGTTTTTTCTCAGGGCGGGGGCAGCCCCAGCATTTT. Residues: CASSFFSGRGQPQHF. V is TRBV28 and J is TRBJ1-5; the D gene is possibly TRBD1 (5 bases). V was shortened by 3 bases and J by 7 bases, with 16 bases between the two germline ends. This CDR3 region has 15 residues. The germline V gene encodes CDR1 MDHEN and CDR2 SYDVKM.

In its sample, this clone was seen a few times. For the CDR3, the DNA is TGTGCCAGCAGCGTCCACGGCTCTGGAAACACCATATATTTT. Translating gives CASSVHGSGNTIYF. The chain employs TRBV9 and TRBJ1-3; D is unclear. Germline assignment: CDR1 SGDLS and CDR2 YYNGEE. The CDR3 consists of 14 residues. Trimming removed 2 bases from V and 0 bases from J, with 6 bases in between. The variable domain in full, completed from reference TRBV9 and TRBJ1-3, reads DSGVTQTPKHLITATGQRVTLRCSPRSGDLSVYWYQQSLDQGLQFLIQYYNGEERAKGNILERFSAQQFPDLHSELNLSSLELGDSALYFCASSVHGSGNTIYFGEGSWLTVV.

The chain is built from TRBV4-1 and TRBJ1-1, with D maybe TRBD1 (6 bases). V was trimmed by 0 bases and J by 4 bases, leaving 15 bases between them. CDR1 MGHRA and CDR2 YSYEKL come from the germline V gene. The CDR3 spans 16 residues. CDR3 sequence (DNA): TGCGCCAGCAGCCAAGATAATCAGGGGTTCGTCACTGAAGCTTTCTTT. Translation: CASSQDNQGFVTEAFF.

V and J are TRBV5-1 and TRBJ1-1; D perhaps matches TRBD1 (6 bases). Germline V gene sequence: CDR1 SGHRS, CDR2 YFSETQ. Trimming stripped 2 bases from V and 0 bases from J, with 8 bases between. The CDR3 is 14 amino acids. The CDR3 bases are TGCGCCAGCAGCTTCAGGGACATGAACACTGAAGCTTTCTTT. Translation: CASSFRDMNTEAFF.

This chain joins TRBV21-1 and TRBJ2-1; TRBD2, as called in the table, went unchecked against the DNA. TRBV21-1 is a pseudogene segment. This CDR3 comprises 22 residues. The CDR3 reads CASSRRGEPRGREQFPYNEQFF. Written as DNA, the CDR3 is TGTGCCAGCAGCAGGCGGGGAGAGCCACGGGGGCGGGAGCAGTTCCCATACAATGAGCAGTTCTTC.